A selection of T cell receptor beta chains follows, all from one sample in a study of blood T cell repertoires in COVID-19. The protocol was immunoSEQ multiplex PCR, while the TCRdb copy is restricted to in-frame clones and leaves out a portion. This table holds about 300,000 clones, around 89% found once. The sample consisted of peripheral blood. The receptors originated from a woman between 45 and 65 years old with COVID-19, enrolled during active disease. The CDR3 runs from the conserved cysteine through the conserved F or W. The D gene is left open where the match is weak. Not all rows give a size; the values are once, few, many and, for expanded clones, a class.

d_call: -
v_call: TRBV25-1
j_call: TRBJ2-1
clone_size: -
cdr3_nt: TGTGCCAGCAGCAAAGGGGGACCGAGGATCAATGAGCAGTTCTTC
cdr3_aa: CASSKGGPRINEQFF

d_call: -
v_call: TRBV5-1
j_call: TRBJ1-2
clone_size: -
cdr3_nt: TGCGCCAGCACCTTCGAGGGCTATGGCTACACCTTC
cdr3_aa: CASTFEGYGYTF

d_call: TRBD1
v_call: TRBV19
j_call: TRBJ1-5
clone_size: -
cdr3_nt: TGTGCCAGTAGTGGTTCCGGGACAGGGGGCAATCAGCCCCAGCATTTT
cdr3_aa: CASSGSGTGGNQPQHF

d_call: TRBD1
v_call: TRBV19
j_call: TRBJ2-1
clone_size: -
cdr3_nt: TGTGCCAGTAGTATCGACAGGGGGTTGGATGAGCAGTTCTTC
cdr3_aa: CASSIDRGLDEQFF

d_call: TRBD2
v_call: TRBV5-1
j_call: TRBJ2-2
clone_size: -
cdr3_nt: TGCGCCAGCCGGGAGGCGGGAGCGGCCGGGGAGCTGTTTTTT
cdr3_aa: CASREAGAAGELFF

d_call: TRBD2
v_call: TRBV5-1
j_call: TRBJ2-1
clone_size: once
cdr3_nt: TGCGCCAGCAGCTTGGGTGGCGGGAGTTTATACAATGAGCAGTTCTTC
cdr3_aa: CASSLGGGSLYNEQFF

d_call: TRBD1
v_call: TRBV6-5
j_call: TRBJ1-2
clone_size: -
cdr3_nt: TGTGCCAGCAGTTACTCGCCAACAGGGGCCTATGGCTACACCTTC
cdr3_aa: CASSYSPTGAYGYTF

d_call: -
v_call: TRBV7-2
j_call: TRBJ2-3
clone_size: -
cdr3_nt: TGTGCCAGCAGCACTTTCGCCTGGATATCCGGGGATACGCAGTATTTT
cdr3_aa: CASSTFAWISGDTQYF

d_call: -
v_call: TRBV4-1
j_call: TRBJ2-7
clone_size: -
cdr3_nt: TGCGCCAGCAGCCAAGATTTGGGGACATCATCCTACGAGCAGTACTTC
cdr3_aa: CASSQDLGTSSYEQYF

d_call: TRBD2
v_call: TRBV24-1
j_call: TRBJ2-1
clone_size: -
cdr3_nt: TGTGCCACCAGTGATCCTAGCGGGAGCTACAATGAGCAGTTCTTC
cdr3_aa: CATSDPSGSYNEQFF

d_call: TRBD2
v_call: TRBV27
j_call: TRBJ2-3
clone_size: -
cdr3_nt: TGTGCCAGCAGTTTAAGGGACGGACTAGCGGGAGGGAACACAGATACGCAGTATTTT
cdr3_aa: CASSLRDGLAGGNTDTQYF